Listed below are T cell receptor beta chains from one sample, sequenced in a study of shared clonotypes between healthy human individuals. Libraries were prepared by immunoSEQ multiplex PCR; TCRdb keeps only in-frame clonotypes and omits some of them. Counted here are almost 700,000 clones, about 92% occurring once; the ten biggest clones make up approximately 24%. What was sequenced was naive CD8+ T cells sorted from blood. Source of these receptors: a young man in good health. Each CDR3 is given with its conserved first and last residue. Fields, in order: D gene, clone size, V gene, J gene, CDR3 protein, CDR3 DNA. A D gene is named only where the DNA matches it firmly. Rows may omit the clone size; those that give it use once, few, many or a size class.

>TRBD1|.|TRBV7-9|TRBJ2-2
CASGDRGRPGELFF
TGTGCCAGCGGGGACAGGGGCCGTCCCGGGGAGCTGTTTTTT
>TRBD2|.|TRBV28|TRBJ2-1
CASREPGLAGKESSYNEQFF
TGTGCCAGCAGGGAACCAGGACTAGCGGGAAAGGAGTCCTCCTACAATGAGCAGTTCTTC
>TRBD2|.|TRBV15|TRBJ2-1
CATSSQISGAYNEQFF
TGTGCCACCAGCAGTCAGATTAGCGGGGCTTACAATGAGCAGTTCTTC
>.|.|TRBV7-9|TRBJ1-5
CASSSSLSNQPQHF
TGTGCCAGCAGCTCCTCTCTTAGCAATCAGCCCCAGCATTTT
>TRBD1|.|TRBV7-9|TRBJ2-3
CASSRGQGNTDTQYF
TGTGCCAGCAGCCGGGGACAGGGAAACACAGATACGCAGTATTTT
>.|.|TRBV14|TRBJ2-7
CASSQGVIGKQPYEQYF
TGTGCCAGCAGCCAAGGGGTGATTGGGAAGCAGCCCTACGAGCAGTACTTC
>TRBD2|.|TRBV7-2|TRBJ2-7
CASSLGLAYEQYF
TGTGCCAGCAGCTTAGGACTAGCATACGAGCAGTACTTC
>TRBD2|once|TRBV28|TRBJ2-3
CASRGTSGKQNTDTQYF
TGTGCCAGCAGGGGGACTAGCGGAAAGCAAAACACAGATACGCAGTATTTT
>.|.|TRBV10-3|TRBJ2-7
CAISESHSGFYEQYF
TGTGCCATCAGTGAGTCTCATTCGGGTTTCTACGAGCAGTACTTC
>.|once|TRBV6-6|TRBJ1-4
CATGLGEKLFF
TGTGCTACGGGGTTGGGGGAAAAACTGTTTTTT
>TRBD1|.|TRBV15|TRBJ1-1
CATSNRDRTDTEAFF
TGTGCCACCAGCAATCGGGACAGGACGGACACTGAAGCTTTCTTT
>TRBD1|.|TRBV7-9|TRBJ1-1
CASSPFRTGMNTEAFF
TGTGCCAGCAGCCCATTTAGGACAGGCATGAACACTGAAGCTTTCTTT
>TRBD2|.|TRBV27|TRBJ2-5
CASSLGRAMMETQYF
TGTGCTAGCAGTTTGGGGAGGGCCATGATGGAGACCCAGTACTTC
>.|.|TRBV6-6|TRBJ1-1
CASSYFRGMNTEAFF
TGTGCCAGCAGTTATTTTAGGGGGATGAACACTGAAGCTTTCTTT
>TRBD1|.|TRBV19|TRBJ2-2
CASSPGQVTGELFF
TGTGCCAGTAGTCCGGGACAGGTCACCGGGGAGCTGTTTTTT
>.|.|TRBV23-1|TRBJ2-7
CASTPNYEQYF
TGCGCCAGTACGCCAAACTACGAGCAGTACTTC
>.|.|TRBV5-5|TRBJ1-2
CASSTAGNFTNYGYTF
TGTGCCAGCAGCACGGCGGGGAATTTCACTAACTATGGCTACACCTTC
>.|.|TRBV27|TRBJ2-7
CASSRSGRTNEQYF
TGTGCCAGCAGTAGGTCTGGCAGAACAAACGAGCAGTACTTC